This T cell receptor beta chain appears in the sequencing data of a study of metastatic and nonmetastatic thyroid tumors. Study-wide results and caveats: Compared with benign nodules, malignant thyroid tumors were reported to have significantly higher TCR beta diversity in both blood and tumor.

Per the original data handling: Built for papillary thyroid cancer, a distant-metastasis classifier drew on CDR3 differences across clinicopathological groups. TCRdb re-called clones from the PCR reads using MiXCR. TCRdb, not the authors, supplied the V and J calls. This table holds approximately 44,000 clones, approximately 28% found once. No treatment of any kind had been given to any patient before thyroid surgery. Germline CDR1 reads KGHSH; CDR2 reads LQKENI. The CDR3 runs to 13 residues. V dropped 8 bases and J dropped 0 bases, with 11 bases sitting between them. This clone was counted many times. No antigen is known for it.

This TCR derives from a male donor with papillary thyroid cancer or a benign thyroid nodule (not recorded which). Some clones in this sample may be carry-over from other donors' samples. This chain uses TRBV18 with TRBJ2-7, with a possible D match to TRBD1 (5 bases). What was sequenced was blood. The CDR3 DNA follows: TGTGCCAGCCACACCCAGGGCTCCTACGAGCAGTACTTC. This encodes CASHTQGSYEQYF.